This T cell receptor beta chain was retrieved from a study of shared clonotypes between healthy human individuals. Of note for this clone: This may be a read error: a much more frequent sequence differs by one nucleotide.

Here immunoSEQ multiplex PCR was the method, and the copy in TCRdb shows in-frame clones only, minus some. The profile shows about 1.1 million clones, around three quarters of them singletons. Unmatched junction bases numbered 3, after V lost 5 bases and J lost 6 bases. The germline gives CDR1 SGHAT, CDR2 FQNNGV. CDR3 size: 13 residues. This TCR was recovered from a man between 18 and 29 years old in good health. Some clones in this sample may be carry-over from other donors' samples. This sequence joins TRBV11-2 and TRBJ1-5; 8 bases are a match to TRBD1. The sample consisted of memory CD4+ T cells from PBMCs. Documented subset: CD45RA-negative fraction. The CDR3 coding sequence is TGTGCCAGCAGCAAGGACAGGGTTCAGCCCCAGCATTTT. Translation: CASSKDRVQPQHF.